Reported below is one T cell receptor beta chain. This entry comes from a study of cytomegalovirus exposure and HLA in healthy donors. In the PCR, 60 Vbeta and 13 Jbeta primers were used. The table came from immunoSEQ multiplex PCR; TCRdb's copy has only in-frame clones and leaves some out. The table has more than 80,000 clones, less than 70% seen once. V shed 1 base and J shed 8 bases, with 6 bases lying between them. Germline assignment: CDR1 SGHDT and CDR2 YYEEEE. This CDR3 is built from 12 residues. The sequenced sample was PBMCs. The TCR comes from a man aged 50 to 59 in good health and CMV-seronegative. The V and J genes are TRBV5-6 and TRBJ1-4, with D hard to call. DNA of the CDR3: TGTGCCAGCAGCTTGCTGGAGGAAAAACTGTTTTTT. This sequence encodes CASSLLEEKLFF.